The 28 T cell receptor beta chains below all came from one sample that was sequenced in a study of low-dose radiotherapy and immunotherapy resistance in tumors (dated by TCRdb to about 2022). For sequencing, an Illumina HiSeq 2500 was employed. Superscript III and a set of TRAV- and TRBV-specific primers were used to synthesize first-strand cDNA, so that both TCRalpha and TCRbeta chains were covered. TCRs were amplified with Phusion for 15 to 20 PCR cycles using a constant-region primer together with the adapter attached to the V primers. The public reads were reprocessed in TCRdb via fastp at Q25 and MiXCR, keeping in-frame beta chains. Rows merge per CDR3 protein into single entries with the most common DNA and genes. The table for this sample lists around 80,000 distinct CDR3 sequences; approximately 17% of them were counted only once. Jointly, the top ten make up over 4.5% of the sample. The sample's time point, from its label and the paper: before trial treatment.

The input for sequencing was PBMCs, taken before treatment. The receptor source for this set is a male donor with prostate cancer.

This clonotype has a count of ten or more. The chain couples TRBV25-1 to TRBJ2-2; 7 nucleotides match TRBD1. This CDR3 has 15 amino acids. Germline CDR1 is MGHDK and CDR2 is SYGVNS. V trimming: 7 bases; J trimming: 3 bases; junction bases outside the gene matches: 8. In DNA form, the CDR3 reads TGTGCCAGCAAACTGGGGCAGGGGGACACCGGGGAGCTGTTTTTT. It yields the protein CASKLGQGDTGELFF.

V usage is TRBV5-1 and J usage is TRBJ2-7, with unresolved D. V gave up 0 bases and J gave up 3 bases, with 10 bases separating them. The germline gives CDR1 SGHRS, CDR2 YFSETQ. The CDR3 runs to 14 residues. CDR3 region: CASSLDDGLYEQYF. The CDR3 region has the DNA TGCGCCAGCAGCTTGGATGACGGCCTCTACGAGCAGTACTTC.

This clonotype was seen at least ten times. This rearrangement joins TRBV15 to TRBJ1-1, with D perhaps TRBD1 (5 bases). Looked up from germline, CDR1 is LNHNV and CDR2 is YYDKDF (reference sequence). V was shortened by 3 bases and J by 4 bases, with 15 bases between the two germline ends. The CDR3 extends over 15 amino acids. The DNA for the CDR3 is TGTGCCACCAGCAGGTCACTCGGGGGTCGCACTGAAGCTTTCTTT. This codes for CATSRSLGGRTEAFF.

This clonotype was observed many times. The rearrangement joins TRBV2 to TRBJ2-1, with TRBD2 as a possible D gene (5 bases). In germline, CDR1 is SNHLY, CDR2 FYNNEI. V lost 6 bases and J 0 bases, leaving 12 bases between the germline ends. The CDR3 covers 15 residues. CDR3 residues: CASRGRMGSYNEQFF. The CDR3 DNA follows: TGTGCCAGCAGGGGGAGAATGGGCTCCTACAATGAGCAGTTCTTC.

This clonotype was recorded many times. DNA for the CDR3: TGTGCCAGCAGTGAAGCGACGACTAGCGGGGCCAGGCGGCAGTACTTC. Encoded protein: CASSEATTSGARRQYF. The chain has TRBV6-1 and TRBJ2-7, with 11 bases identical to TRBD2. Trimming cost V 0 bases and J 9 bases; bases outside gene matches: 10. The CDR3 contains 16 residues. The V gene's germline CDR1 is MNHNS and CDR2 SASEGT.

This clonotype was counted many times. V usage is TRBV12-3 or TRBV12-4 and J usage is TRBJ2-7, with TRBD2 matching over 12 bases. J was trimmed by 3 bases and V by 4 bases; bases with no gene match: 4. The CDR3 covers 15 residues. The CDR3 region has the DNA TGTGCCAGCAGTTCTAGCGGGGGGGGATTCTACGAGCAGTACTTC. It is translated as CASSSSGGGFYEQYF.

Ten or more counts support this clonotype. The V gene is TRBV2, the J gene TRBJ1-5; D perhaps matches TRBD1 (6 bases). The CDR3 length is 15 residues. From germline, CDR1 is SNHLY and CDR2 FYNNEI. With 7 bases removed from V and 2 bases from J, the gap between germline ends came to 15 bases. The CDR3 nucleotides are TGTGCCAGCAAGGAACAGGGTGCGGGCAATCAGCCCCAGCATTTT. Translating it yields CASKEQGAGNQPQHF.

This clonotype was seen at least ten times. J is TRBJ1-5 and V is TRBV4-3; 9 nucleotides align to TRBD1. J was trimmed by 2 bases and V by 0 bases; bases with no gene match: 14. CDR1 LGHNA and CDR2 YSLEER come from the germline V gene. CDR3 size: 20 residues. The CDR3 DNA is TGCGCCAGCAGCCAAGACTTGCTCGGGACAGGGAGGATTGGCAATCAGCCCCAGCATTTT. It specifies CASSQDLLGTGRIGNQPQHF.

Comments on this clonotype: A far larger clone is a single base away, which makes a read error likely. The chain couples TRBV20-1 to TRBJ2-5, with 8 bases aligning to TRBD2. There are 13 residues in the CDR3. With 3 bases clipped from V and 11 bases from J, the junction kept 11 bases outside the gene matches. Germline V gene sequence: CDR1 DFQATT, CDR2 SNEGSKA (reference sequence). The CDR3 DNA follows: TGCAGTGCTAGCGGGGGGGCCAGCGATGAGCAGTACTTC. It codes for CSASGGASDEQYF.

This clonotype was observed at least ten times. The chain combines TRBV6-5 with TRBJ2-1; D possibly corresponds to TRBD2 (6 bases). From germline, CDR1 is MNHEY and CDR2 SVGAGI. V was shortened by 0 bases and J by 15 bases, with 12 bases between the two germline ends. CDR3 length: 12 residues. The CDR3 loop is CASSYSSGPAFF. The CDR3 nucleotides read TGTGCCAGCAGTTACTCTAGCGGCCCAGCGTTCTTC.

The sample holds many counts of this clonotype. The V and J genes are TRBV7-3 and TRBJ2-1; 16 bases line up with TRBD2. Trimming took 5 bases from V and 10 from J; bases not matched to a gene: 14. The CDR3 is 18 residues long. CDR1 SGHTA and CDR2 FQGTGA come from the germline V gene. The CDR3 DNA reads TGTGCCAGCAGCGCTAACGCGGGACTAGCGGGAGGGCCTCGAGAGCAGTTCTTC. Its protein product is CASSANAGLAGGPREQFF.

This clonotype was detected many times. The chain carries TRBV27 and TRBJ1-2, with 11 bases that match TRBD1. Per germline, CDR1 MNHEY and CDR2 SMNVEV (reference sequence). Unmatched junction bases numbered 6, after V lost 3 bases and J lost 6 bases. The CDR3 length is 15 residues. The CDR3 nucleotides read TGTGCCAGCAGTTTCGGACAGGGGGCGCCGAATGGCTACACCTTC. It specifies CASSFGQGAPNGYTF.

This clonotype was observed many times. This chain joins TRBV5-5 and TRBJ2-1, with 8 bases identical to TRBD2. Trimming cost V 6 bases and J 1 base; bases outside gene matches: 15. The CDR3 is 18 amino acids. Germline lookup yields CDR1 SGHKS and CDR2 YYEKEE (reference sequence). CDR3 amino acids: CASTVPGGRGESYNEQFF. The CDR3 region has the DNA TGTGCCAGCACCGTACCGGGTGGGCGGGGGGAATCCTACAATGAGCAGTTCTTC.

CDR3 amino acids: CASSQNDRESETQYF. The CDR3 DNA follows: TGCGCCAGCAGCCAGAATGACAGGGAATCAGAGACCCAGTACTTC. The chain carries TRBV5-1 and TRBJ2-5; 7 nucleotides line up with TRBD1. CDR3 size: 15 residues. CDR1 and CDR2 from the germline V gene are SGHRS and YFSETQ. The V segment lost 4 bases and the J segment 4 bases; nucleotides outside the gene matches: 10.

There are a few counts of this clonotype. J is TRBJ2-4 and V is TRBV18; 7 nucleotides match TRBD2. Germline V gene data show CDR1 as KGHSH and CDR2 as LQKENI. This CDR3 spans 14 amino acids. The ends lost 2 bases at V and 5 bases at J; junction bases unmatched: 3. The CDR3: CASSPGLAENIQYF. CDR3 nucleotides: TGTGCCAGCTCACCAGGTCTAGCGGAAAACATTCAGTACTTC.

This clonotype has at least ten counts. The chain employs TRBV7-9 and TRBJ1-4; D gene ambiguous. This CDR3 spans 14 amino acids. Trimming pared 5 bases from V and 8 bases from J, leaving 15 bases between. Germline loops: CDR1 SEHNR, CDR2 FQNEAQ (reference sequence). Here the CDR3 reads CASSGSTGREKLFF. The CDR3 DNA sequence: TGTGCCAGCAGCGGCTCTACCGGGAGGGAAAAACTGTTTTTT.

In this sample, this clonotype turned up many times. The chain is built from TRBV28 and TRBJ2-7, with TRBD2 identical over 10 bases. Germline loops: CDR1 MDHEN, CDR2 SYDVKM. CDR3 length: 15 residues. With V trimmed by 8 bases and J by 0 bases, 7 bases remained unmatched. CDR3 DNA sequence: TGTGCCAGCGGTATTCTAGCGGGAGCCTCCTACGAGCAGTACTTC. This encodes CASGILAGASYEQYF.

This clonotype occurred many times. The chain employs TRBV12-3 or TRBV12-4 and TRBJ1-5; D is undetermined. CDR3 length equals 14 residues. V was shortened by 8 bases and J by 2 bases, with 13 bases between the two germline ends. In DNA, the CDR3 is TGTGCCAGCGCGCCCGGGTGGGGCAATCAGCCCCAGCATTTT. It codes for CASAPGWGNQPQHF.

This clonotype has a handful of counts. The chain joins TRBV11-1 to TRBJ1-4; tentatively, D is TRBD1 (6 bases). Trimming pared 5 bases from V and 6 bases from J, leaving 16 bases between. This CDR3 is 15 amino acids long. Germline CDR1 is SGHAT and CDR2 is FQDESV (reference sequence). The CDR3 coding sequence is TGTGCCAGCAGCCCCGGACAGCCCCCGGATGAAAAACTGTTTTTT. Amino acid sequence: CASSPGQPPDEKLFF.

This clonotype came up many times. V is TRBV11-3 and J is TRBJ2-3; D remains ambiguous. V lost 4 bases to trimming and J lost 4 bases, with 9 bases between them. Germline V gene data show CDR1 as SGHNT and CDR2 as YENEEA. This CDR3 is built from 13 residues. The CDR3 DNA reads TGTGCCAGCAGCTCCAATCGCGCAGATACGCAGTATTTT. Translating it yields CASSSNRADTQYF.

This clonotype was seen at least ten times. DNA for the CDR3: TGTGCCCTAATTGAGTCCCAGGGTTTATACAATGAGCAGTTCTTC. This codes for CALIESQGLYNEQFF. This chain uses TRBV30 with TRBJ2-1, with a tentative D call TRBD1 (5 bases). The V and J ends lost 8 bases and 4 bases respectively, with 21 bases between them. The CDR3 runs to 15 residues. CDR1 and CDR2 (germline): GTSNPN, SVGIG (reference sequence).

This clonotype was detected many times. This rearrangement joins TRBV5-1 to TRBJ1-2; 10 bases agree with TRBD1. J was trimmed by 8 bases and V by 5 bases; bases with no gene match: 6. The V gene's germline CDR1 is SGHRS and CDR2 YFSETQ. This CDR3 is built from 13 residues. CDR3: CASSSDRGRGYTF. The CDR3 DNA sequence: TGCGCCAGCAGTTCGGACAGGGGGAGAGGCTACACCTTC. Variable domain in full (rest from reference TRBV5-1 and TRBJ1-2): KAGVTQTPRYLIKTRGQQVTLSCSPISGHRSVSWYQQTPGQGLQFLFEYFSETQRNKGNFPGRFSGRQFSNSRSEMNVSTLELGDSALYLCASSSDRGRGYTFGSGTRLTVV.

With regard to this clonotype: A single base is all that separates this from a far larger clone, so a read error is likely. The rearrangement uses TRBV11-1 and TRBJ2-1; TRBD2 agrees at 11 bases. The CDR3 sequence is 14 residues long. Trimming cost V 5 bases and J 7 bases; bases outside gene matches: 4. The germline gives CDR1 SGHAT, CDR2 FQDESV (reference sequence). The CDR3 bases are TGTGCCAGCAGCCAGGGACTAGCGGAGAATGAGCAGTTCTTC. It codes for CASSQGLAENEQFF.

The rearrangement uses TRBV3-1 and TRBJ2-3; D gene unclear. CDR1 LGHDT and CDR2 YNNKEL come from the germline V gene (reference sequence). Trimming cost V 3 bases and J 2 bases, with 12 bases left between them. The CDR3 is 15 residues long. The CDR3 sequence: CASSQLVGSTDTQYF. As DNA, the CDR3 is TGTGCCAGCAGCCAGTTGGTTGGATCCACAGATACGCAGTATTTT.

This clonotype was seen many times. The CDR3 coding sequence is TGTGCCAGTACGGGCGGGGGGTCTGCCAAAAACATTCAGTACTTC. Its translation: CASTGGGSAKNIQYF. The chain joins TRBV19 to TRBJ2-4, with 8 bases lining up with TRBD2. V shed 7 bases, J shed 1 base, and the junction held 6 bases outside the gene matches. The CDR3 extends over 15 amino acids. Germline V gene sequence: CDR1 LNHDA, CDR2 SQIVND (reference sequence).

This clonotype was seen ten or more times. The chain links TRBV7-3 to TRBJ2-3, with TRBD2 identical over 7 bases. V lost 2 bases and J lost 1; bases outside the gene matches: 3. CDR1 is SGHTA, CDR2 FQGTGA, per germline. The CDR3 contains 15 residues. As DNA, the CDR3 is TGTGCCAGCAGCTTAGCGGGAGCCCGCACAGATACGCAGTATTTT. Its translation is CASSLAGARTDTQYF. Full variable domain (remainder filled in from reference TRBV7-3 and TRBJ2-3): GAGVSQTPSNKVTEKGKYVELRCDPISGHTALYWYRQSLGQGPEFLIYFQGTGAADDSGLPNDRFFAVRPEGSVSTLKIQRTERGDSAVYLCASSLAGARTDTQYFGPGTRLTVL.

CDR3 sequence (DNA): TGTGCCAGCAGTTTAAGAGATGAGCAGTACTTC. Its translation: CASSLRDEQYF. The rearrangement joins TRBV28 to TRBJ2-7; no definite D call. There are 11 residues in the CDR3. V was trimmed by 2 bases and J by 7 bases, leaving 6 bases between them. Germline values: CDR1 MDHEN, CDR2 SYDVKM.

CDR3 sequence (DNA): TGTGCCAGCTCACCCGAAGTGGGACTGAACACTGAAGCTTTCTTT. It translates to CASSPEVGLNTEAFF. The chain carries TRBV18 and TRBJ1-1; the D gene is possibly TRBD1 (5 bases). V shed 3 bases and J shed 0 bases, with 11 bases lying between them. Germline V gene data show CDR1 as KGHSH and CDR2 as LQKENI. The CDR3 consists of 15 residues.